The sample holds one count of the clone carrying this TCR beta chain. The sample originates from a study of blood T cell repertoires in COVID-19. Study overall: The analysed material was cDNA or gDNA that came from T cells, B-cell-depleted T cells, or PBMCs.

Across about two dozen US areas, participants ranged in age from about 18 to 90 years. CDR3 length: 12 amino acids. The germline V gene has CDR1 SGHAT and CDR2 FQNNGV. V was cut by 3 bases and J by 3 bases, with 3 bases left in between. Assay used: immunoSEQ multiplex PCR; TCRdb lists only in-frame clones, some missing. Of about 220,000 clones listed, roughly 88% are singletons. V and J are TRBV11-2 and TRBJ2-4, with no clear D. Specimen: PBMCs or T cells enriched from blood (not recorded which). This TCR was sampled from a woman between 40 and 50 years old with acute COVID-19. The CDR3 loop reads CASSLSKNIQYF. DNA of the CDR3: TGTGCCAGCAGCTTGAGCAAAAACATTCAGTACTTC.